This T cell receptor beta chain was documented in a study of control samples from healthy donors and cancer patients. Germline-derived CDR1 and CDR2 are MNHEY and SVGAGI. The junction had 12 bases not matched to a gene; V was cut back by 6 bases and J by 5 bases. CDR3 size: 15 residues. Clones were sequenced by immunoSEQ multiplex PCR, and TCRdb holds only the in-frame ones, with some missing. The sample gives 130,000 or so clones, about 83% of which show up once; about 12% is in the top ten. The rearrangement uses TRBV6-5 and TRBJ1-2; 7 bases line up with TRBD1. The receptor's source is a man aged 25 to 40 in good health. The specimen was blood. The DNA of the CDR3 is TGTGCCAGCAGAAATAGGAACAGGGGAGGATATGGCTACACCTTC. Its translation is CASRNRNRGGYGYTF.